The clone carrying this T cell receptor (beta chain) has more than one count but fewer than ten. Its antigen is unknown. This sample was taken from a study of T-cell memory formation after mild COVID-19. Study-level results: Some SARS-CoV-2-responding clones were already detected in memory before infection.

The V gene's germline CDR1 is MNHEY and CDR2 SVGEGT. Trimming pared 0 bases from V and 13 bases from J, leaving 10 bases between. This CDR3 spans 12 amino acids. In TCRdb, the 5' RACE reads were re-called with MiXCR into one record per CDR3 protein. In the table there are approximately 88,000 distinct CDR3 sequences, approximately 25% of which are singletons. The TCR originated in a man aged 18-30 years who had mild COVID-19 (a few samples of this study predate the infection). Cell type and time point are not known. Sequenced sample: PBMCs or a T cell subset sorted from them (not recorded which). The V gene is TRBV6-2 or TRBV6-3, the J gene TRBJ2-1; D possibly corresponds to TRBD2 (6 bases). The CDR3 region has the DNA TGTGCCAGCAGTTACTCCGGGGGTGGCCAGTTCTTC. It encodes CASSYSGGGQFF.